This T cell receptor beta chain was profiled in a study of T cells after yellow fever vaccination (dated by TCRdb to about 2019). Regarding the complete study: Libraries from fractions with low cell numbers were prepared with the SMART-Seq v4 Ultra Low Input RNA kit. Two healthy male donors, one aged 18 to 29 and one aged 30 to 40 years, made up the cohort. Bulk TCR alpha and beta repertoires were sequenced longitudinally to track T-cell clones before and after primary and booster YFV17D yellow fever vaccination. Blood samples were taken at several timepoints before and after primary and secondary immunization, and bulk PBMC replicates and cell subsets were isolated. The paper's findings and limits, for the study overall: The secondary T-cell response was found to be weaker but faster than the primary response, with a peak reached on day 5 rather than on day 15. A small share of clonotypes was detected in both CD4 and CD8 compartments, with the overlap likely arising from convergent recombination. After the booster, most clones that had expanded after primary vaccination were detected again (approximately 97% of CD4 and around nine tenths of CD8), suggesting broad maintenance of memory. Because the study included only two donors, the extent to which the findings can be generalized is limited. Because abundant contaminating clonotypes from the bulk population could be contained in FACS-sorted repertoires, computational filtering was required.

TCR cDNA was synthesized by 5'RACE template switching, which introduced a universal primer site and unique molecular identifiers. Priming for cDNA synthesis came from both the TCR alpha and TCR beta constant segments. Libraries were amplified in two PCR steps, with sample barcodes and sequencing adapters added in the second step. Sequencing of the libraries was done on either Illumina HiSeq 2500 (2x100 bp) or NovaSeq (2x150 bp). Processing in the source paper ran as follows. Demultiplexing of reads and collapsing into UMI consensus sequences were performed with MIGEC, and V(D)J alignment was carried out with MiXCR. Vaccine-responding clonotypes were identified with edgeR using replicate PBMC samples, with FDR below 0.01 and a log2 fold change above 5 up to day 15 being required. Bulk clonotypes were assigned CD4 or CD8 identity according to which sequenced CD4 or CD8 repertoire held them at higher abundance. The public reads were reprocessed in TCRdb via fastp at Q25 and MiXCR, keeping in-frame beta chains. One record per CDR3 amino acid sequence lists the most common genes and DNA. The V and J calls reflect TCRdb's pipeline rather than the authors' work. Recorded for this sample are 450,000 to 650,000 distinct CDR3 sequences; just over 20% of them occurred a single time. Of the sample, approximately 16% falls within the top ten clones.

From the germline V gene (reference sequence), CDR1 is MNHNY and CDR2 is SVGAGI. Its CDR3 holds 13 amino acids, cysteine through phenylalanine. This entry keeps only the CDR3 DNA: 39 bases, framed from base 1. Deletion took 5 bases off V and 7 bases off J, with a span of 11 bases between the germline ends. The treatment or condition label corresponds to: live attenuated yellow fever vaccine strain. At each blood-draw timepoint, two biological replicates of bulk PBMCs were obtained. A standard Ficoll-Paque protocol was used to isolate PBMCs from peripheral blood. RNA was extracted with TriZol from bulk PBMCs, CD4 and CD8 fractions, and dextramer-positive and dextramer-negative fractions. A word on this clonotype: Its antigen is not yet known. No quality values exist for individual bases; no much larger clone is one base distant.

The rearranged chain carries TRBV6-6 and TRBJ2-2; the best D guess is TRBD1, with 5 bases matching. Sequencing was performed on PBMCs, taken approximately 22 days after the first yellow fever vaccination. The sequence was obtained from a man aged 18 to 29 who received the YFV17D yellow fever vaccine. Here is the DNA: TGTGCCAGCAGTCAGCAGGGTGGCGGGGAGCTGTTTTTT. The resulting protein is CASSQQGGGELFF.